This T cell receptor (beta chain) is from a study of blood T cell repertoires in COVID-19. Study in general: Acute and convalescent COVID-19 samples came from the United States, Italy and Spain. Sample material is recorded as cDNA or gDNA derived from T cells, B-cell-depleted T cells, or PBMCs.

The length of the CDR3 is 12 residues. Trimming took 7 bases from V and 7 from J, leaving 13 bases between them. Authors' methods: From reference gene primer amplification, estimates of nucleated cell counts were derived. The table came from immunoSEQ multiplex PCR; TCRdb's copy has only in-frame clones and leaves some out. That table supplies the V and J calls and clone size; D and trimming were determined from the DNA. This sample carries about 83,000 clones, more than 70% of them seen once, and the ten largest clones take 8%. The TCR sequence derives from a man aged 50-59 years with active COVID-19. Sequencing input: peripheral blood. The chain carries TRBV12-3 or TRBV12-4 and TRBJ1-2; D gene unclear. CDR3 coding DNA: TGTGCCAGCACCAAGACTCGTGGTGGCTACACCTTC. Its translation: CASTKTRGGYTF.